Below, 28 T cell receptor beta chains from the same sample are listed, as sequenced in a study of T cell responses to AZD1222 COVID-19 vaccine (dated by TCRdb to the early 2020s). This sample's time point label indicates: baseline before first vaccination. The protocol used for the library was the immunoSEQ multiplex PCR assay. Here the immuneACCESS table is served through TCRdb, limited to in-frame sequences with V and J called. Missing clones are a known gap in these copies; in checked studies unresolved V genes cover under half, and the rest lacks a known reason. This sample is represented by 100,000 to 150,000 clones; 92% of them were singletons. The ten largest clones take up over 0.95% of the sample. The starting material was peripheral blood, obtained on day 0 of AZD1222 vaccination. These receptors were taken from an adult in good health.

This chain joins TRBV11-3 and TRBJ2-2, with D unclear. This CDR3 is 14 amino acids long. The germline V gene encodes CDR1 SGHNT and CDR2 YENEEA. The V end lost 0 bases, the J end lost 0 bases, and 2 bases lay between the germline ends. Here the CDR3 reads CASSLESNTGELFF. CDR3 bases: TGTGCCAGCAGCTTAGAATCGAACACCGGGGAGCTGTTTTTT.

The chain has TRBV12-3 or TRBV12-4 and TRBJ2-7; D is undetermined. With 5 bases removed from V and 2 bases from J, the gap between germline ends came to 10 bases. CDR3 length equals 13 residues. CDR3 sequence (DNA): TGTGCCAGCAGTACCTTAGCCACCTACGAGCAGTACTTC. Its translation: CASSTLATYEQYF.

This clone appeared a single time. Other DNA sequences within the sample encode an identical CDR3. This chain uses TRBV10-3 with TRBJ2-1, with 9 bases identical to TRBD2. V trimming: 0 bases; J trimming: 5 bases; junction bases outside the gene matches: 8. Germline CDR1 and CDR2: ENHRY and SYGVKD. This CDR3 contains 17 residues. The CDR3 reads CAISESRASGDNNEQFF. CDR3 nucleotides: TGTGCCATCAGTGAGTCTAGGGCTAGCGGGGATAACAATGAGCAGTTCTTC.

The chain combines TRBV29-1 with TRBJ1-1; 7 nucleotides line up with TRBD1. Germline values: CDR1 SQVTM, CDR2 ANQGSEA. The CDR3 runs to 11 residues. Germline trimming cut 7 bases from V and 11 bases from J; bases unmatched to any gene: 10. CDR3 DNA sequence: TGCAGCGCCCGAACGACAGGGCTGGCTTTCTTT. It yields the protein CSARTTGLAFF.

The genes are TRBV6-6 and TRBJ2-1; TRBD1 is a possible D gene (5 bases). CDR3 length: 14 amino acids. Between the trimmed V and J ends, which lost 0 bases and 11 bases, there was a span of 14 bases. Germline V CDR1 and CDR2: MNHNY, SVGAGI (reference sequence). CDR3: CASSYSSRGSQQFF. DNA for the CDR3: TGTGCCAGCAGTTACTCGAGTAGGGGATCCCAGCAGTTCTTC.

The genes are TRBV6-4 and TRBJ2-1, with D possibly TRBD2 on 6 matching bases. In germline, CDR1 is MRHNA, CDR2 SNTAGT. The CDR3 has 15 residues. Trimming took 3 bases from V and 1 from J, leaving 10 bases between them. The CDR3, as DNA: TGTGCCAGCAGTGATAGCGGAGCTTCCTACAATGAGCAGTTCTTC. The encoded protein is CASSDSGASYNEQFF.

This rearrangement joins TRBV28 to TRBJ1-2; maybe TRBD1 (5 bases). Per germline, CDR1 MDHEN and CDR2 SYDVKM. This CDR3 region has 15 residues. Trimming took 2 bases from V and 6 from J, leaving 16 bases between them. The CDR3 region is CASSLGVRVGNGYTF. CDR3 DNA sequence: TGTGCCAGCAGTTTAGGCGTCAGGGTGGGAAATGGCTACACCTTC.

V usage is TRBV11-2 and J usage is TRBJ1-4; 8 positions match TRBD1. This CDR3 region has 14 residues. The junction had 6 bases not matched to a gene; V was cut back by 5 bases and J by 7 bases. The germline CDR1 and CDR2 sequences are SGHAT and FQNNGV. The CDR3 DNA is TGTGCCAGCAGCGTAGGACAGGGTAGTGAAAAACTGTTTTTT. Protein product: CASSVGQGSEKLFF.

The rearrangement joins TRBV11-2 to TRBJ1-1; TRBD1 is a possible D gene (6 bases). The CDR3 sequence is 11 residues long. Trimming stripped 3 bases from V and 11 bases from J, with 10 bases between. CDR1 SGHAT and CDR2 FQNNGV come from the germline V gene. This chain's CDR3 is CASSLGARAFF. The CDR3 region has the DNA TGTGCCAGCAGCTTGGGGGCTAGGGCTTTCTTT. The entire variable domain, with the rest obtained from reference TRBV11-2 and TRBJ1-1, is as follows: EAGVAQSPRYKIIEKRQSVAFWCNPISGHATLYWYQQILGQGPKLLIQFQNNGVVDDSQLPKDRFSAERLKGVDSTLKIQPAKLEDSAVYLCASSLGARAFFGQGTRLTVV.

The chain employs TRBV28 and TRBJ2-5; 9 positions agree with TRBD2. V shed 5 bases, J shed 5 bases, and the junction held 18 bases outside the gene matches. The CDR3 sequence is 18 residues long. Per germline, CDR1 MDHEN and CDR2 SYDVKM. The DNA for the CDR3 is TGTGCCAGCAGTACGCCATTGGGGCTAGCGGGGATAGGGGAGACCCAGTACTTC. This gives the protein CASSTPLGLAGIGETQYF.

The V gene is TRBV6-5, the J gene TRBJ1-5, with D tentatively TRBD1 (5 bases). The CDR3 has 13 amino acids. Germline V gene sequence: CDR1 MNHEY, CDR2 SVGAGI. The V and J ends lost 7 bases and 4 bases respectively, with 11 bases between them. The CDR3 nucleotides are TGTGCCAGCATCAGGGAGTGGAATCAGCCCCAGCATTTT. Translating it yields CASIREWNQPQHF.

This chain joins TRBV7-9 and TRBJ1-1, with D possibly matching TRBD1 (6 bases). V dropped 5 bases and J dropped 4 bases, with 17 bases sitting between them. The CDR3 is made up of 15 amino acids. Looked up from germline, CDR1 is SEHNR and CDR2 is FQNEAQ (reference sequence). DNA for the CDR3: TGTGCCAGCAGCCACATAACAGGGACGAGCACTGAAGCTTTCTTT. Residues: CASSHITGTSTEAFF.

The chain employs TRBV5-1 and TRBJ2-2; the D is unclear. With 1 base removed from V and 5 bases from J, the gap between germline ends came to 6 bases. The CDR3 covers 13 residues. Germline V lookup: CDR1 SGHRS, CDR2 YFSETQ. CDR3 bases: TGCGCCAGCAGCTTGATCCAGACCGGGGAGCTGTTTTTT. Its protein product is CASSLIQTGELFF.

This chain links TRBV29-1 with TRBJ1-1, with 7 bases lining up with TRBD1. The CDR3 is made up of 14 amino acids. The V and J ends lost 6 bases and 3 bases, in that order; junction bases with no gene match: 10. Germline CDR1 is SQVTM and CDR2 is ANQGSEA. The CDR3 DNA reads TGCAGCGTCATTCAGGGGGTGGGGGACACTGAAGCTTTCTTT. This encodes CSVIQGVGDTEAFF.

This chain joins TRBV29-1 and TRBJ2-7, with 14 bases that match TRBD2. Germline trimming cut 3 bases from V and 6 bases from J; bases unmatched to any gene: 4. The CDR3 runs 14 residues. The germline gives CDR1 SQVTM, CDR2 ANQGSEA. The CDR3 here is CSVESTSGRGEQYF. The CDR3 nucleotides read TGCAGCGTTGAGTCGACTAGCGGGAGGGGCGAGCAGTACTTC.

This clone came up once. CDR3 protein: CASSYYRAHEQYF. In DNA, the CDR3 is TGTGCCAGCAGTTACTACAGGGCCCACGAGCAGTACTTC. V usage is TRBV6-5 and J usage is TRBJ2-7, with a weak D call TRBD1 (6 bases). The germline V and J ends were trimmed by 1 base and 5 bases, with 9 bases remaining between them. In germline, CDR1 is MNHEY, CDR2 SVGAGI. This CDR3 has 13 amino acids.

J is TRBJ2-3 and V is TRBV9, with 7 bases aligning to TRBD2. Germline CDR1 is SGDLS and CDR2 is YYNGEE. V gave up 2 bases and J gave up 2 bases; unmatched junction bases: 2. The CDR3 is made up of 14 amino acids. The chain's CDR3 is CASSVGTTTDTQYF. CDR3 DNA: TGTGCCAGCAGCGTCGGGACTACCACAGATACGCAGTATTTT.

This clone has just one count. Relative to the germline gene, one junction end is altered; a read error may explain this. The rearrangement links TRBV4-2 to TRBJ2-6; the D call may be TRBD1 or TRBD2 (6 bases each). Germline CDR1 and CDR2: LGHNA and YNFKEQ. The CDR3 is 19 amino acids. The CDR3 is CASSQDLGQIDSGDNVLTF. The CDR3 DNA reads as TGTGCCAGCAGCCAAGATCTAGGACAGATCGACTCGGGGGACAACGTCCTGACTTTC.

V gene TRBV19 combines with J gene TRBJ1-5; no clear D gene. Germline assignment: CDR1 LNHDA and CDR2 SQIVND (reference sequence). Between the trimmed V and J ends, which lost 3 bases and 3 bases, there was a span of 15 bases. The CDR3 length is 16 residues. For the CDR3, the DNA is TGTGCCAGTAGTATTCCAAGGCAGGCCCCCAATCAGCCCCAGCATTTT. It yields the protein CASSIPRQAPNQPQHF.

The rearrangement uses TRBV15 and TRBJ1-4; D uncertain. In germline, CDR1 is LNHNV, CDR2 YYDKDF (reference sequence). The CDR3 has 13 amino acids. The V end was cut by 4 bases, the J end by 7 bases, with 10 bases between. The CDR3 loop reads CATSKRASEKLFF. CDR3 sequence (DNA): TGTGCCACCAGCAAACGGGCCTCTGAAAAACTGTTTTTT.

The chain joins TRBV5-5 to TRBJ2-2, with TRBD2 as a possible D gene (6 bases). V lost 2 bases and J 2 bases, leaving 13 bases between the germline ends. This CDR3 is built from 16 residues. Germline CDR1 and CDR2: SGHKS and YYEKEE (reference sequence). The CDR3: CASSFRPSANTGELFF. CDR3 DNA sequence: TGTGCCAGCAGCTTCCGCCCTAGCGCAAACACCGGGGAGCTGTTTTTT.

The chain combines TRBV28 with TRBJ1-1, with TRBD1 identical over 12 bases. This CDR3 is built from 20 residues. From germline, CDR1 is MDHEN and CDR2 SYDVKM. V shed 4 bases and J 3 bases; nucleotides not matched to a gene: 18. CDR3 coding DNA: TGTGCCAGCAGTTCCTTCTCGGGACAGGGGGCGCGAGGGGAGGACACTGAAGCTTTCTTT. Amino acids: CASSSFSGQGARGEDTEAFF.

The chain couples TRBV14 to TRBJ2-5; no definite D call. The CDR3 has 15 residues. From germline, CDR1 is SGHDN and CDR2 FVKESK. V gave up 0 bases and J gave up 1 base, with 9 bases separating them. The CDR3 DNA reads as TGTGCCAGCAGCCAAGATCTGGTCAGCCAAGAGACCCAGTACTTC. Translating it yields CASSQDLVSQETQYF.

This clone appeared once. CDR3 amino acids: CASSSGQYQETQYF. The DNA for the CDR3 is TGTGCCAGCAGCTCGGGACAGTACCAAGAGACCCAGTACTTC. The chain couples TRBV7-8 to TRBJ2-5; 7 bases fit TRBD1. V lost 4 bases and J lost 0; bases outside the gene matches: 2. Germline assignment: CDR1 SGHVS and CDR2 FQNEAQ. CDR3 length: 14 residues.

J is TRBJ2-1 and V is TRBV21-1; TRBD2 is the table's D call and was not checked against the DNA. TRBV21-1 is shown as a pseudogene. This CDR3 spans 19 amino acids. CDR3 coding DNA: TGTGCCAGCAGCAAACCGGGACTAGCGGGAGGAACCTCCTACAATGAGCAGTTCTTC. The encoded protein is CASSKPGLAGGTSYNEQFF.

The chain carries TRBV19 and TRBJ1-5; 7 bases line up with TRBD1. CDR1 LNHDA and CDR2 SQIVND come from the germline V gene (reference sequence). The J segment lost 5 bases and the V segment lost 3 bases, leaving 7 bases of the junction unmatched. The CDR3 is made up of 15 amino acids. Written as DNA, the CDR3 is TGTGCCAGTAGTATTGACAGGGCCGGTCATCAGCCCCAGCATTTT. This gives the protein CASSIDRAGHQPQHF.

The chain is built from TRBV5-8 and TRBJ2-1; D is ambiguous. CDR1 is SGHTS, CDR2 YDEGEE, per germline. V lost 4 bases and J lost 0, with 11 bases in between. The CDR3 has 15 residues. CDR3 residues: CASSPLGRSYNEQFF. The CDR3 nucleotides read TGTGCCAGCAGCCCCCTAGGGCGCTCCTACAATGAGCAGTTCTTC.

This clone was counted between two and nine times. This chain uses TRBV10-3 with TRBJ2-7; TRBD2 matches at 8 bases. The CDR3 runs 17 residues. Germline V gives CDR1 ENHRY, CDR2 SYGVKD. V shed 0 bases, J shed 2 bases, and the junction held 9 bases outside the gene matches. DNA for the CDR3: TGTGCCATCAGTGAGTCGTTGACGGGAGGGCCCACCTACGAGCAGTACTTC. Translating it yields CAISESLTGGPTYEQYF.